What follows are 14 T cell receptor beta chains derived from one specimen sequenced in a study of lymphopenia after photon versus proton radiotherapy (dated by TCRdb to the late 2010s). The library came from the immunoSEQ multiplex PCR assay. TCRdb re-hosts the immuneACCESS table, in-frame sequences only. Its copies lack some clones; in the studies checked, an unresolved V gene accounts for under half of them, and the cause for the rest is not known. This sample holds more than 11,000 clones; 82% were observed only once. The ten most abundant clones make up roughly a quarter of the sample. The input for sequencing was peripheral blood, taken from a patient treated with photon-based radiotherapy. The origin of the receptors is a man aged 45-65 years with gastric cancer.

V and J are TRBV5-5 and TRBJ2-3, with 9 bases that match TRBD2. V shed 7 bases and J 5 bases; nucleotides not matched to a gene: 8. This CDR3 region has 14 residues. Germline CDR1 reads SGHKS; CDR2 reads YYEKEE (reference sequence). CDR3 nucleotides: TGTGCCAGCCGCCCGGGACTAGCCATAGATACGCAGTATTTT. Its translation: CASRPGLAIDTQYF.

The rearrangement links TRBV10-1 to TRBJ1-2, with TRBD1 matching over 7 bases. Trimming took 4 bases from V and 4 from J; bases not matched to a gene: 0. The V gene's germline CDR1 is WNHNN and CDR2 SYGVQD (reference sequence). There are 12 residues in the CDR3. The CDR3 DNA is TGCGCCAGCAGTGGGGACAGCTATGGCTACACCTTC. This sequence encodes CASSGDSYGYTF.

The V and J genes are TRBV18 and TRBJ1-1; 9 bases line up with TRBD1. The CDR3 is 15 residues long. The V gene's germline CDR1 is KGHSH and CDR2 LQKENI. J lost 4 bases, V lost 6 bases, and 9 bases had no gene match. The chain's CDR3 is CASSRDRVRSTEAFF. The CDR3 DNA reads as TGTGCCAGCTCGCGGGACAGGGTGAGGTCCACTGAAGCTTTCTTT.

This sequence joins TRBV14 and TRBJ1-5; 7 bases align to TRBD1. The trim removed 4 bases at V and 5 bases at J, leaving 8 bases unmatched. Germline V lookup: CDR1 SGHDN, CDR2 FVKESK. This CDR3 contains 15 residues. The CDR3 sequence is CASSPRTGPYQPQHF. In nucleotides, the CDR3 is TGTGCCAGCAGCCCCCGGACAGGACCCTATCAGCCCCAGCATTTT.

The genes are TRBV7-3 and TRBJ1-1, with unresolved D. The length of the CDR3 is 13 residues. CDR1 is SGHTA and CDR2 is FQGTGA in the germline V gene. The germline V and J ends were trimmed by 0 bases and 5 bases, with 7 bases remaining between them. The CDR3 nucleotides read TGTGCCAGCAGCTTAACCCCGGGGACTGAAGCTTTCTTT. It is translated as CASSLTPGTEAFF.

CDR3 nucleotides: TGCGCCAGCAGCCAATCGGGGGATACGCAGTATTTT. It yields the protein CASSQSGDTQYF. The chain employs TRBV4-3 and TRBJ2-3; D may be TRBD2 (5 bases). Germline V lookup: CDR1 LGHNA, CDR2 YSLEER. V lost 2 bases and J lost 6, with 6 bases in between. CDR3 length equals 12 residues.

V gene TRBV5-6 combines with J gene TRBJ1-2; weak D call: TRBD1 (5 bases). The CDR3 runs 13 residues. The V end was cut by 1 base, the J end by 8 bases, with 12 bases between. Per germline, CDR1 SGHDT and CDR2 YYEEEE. The CDR3 reads CASSLSAQGGYTF. The CDR3, as DNA: TGTGCCAGCAGCTTGTCAGCTCAGGGCGGCTACACCTTC.

This chain joins TRBV6-4 and TRBJ2-3; 10 bases are shared with TRBD2. There are 15 residues in the CDR3. The V gene end was trimmed by 7 bases and the J gene end by 1 base; junction bases not matched to a gene: 5. Germline V gene sequence: CDR1 MRHNA, CDR2 SNTAGT. The CDR3: CASKAGLAGTDTQYF. CDR3 bases: TGTGCCAGCAAGGCCGGACTAGCGGGCACAGATACGCAGTATTTT.

This sequence joins TRBV6-4 and TRBJ2-1; 8 bases are a match to TRBD2. This CDR3 has 15 residues. The V gene end was trimmed by 2 bases and the J gene end by 8 bases; junction bases not matched to a gene: 8. CDR1 and CDR2 from the germline V gene are MRHNA and SNTAGT. The CDR3 here is CASSDDGGALDEQFF. The CDR3 DNA is TGTGCCAGCAGTGACGACGGGGGGGCCTTGGATGAGCAGTTCTTC.

This rearrangement joins TRBV10-3 to TRBJ1-1; 7 bases are shared with TRBD1. CDR1 and CDR2 from the germline V gene are ENHRY and SYGVKD. The CDR3 spans 15 residues. The V segment lost 4 bases and the J segment 8 bases; nucleotides outside the gene matches: 13. This CDR3 reads CAISATQGQMTEAFF. The CDR3 DNA follows: TGTGCCATCAGTGCGACCCAGGGACAGATGACAGAAGCTTTCTTT.

The gene calls are TRBV7-3 and TRBJ1-1; 9 bases line up with TRBD1. The J segment lost 3 bases and the V segment lost 4 bases, leaving 9 bases of the junction unmatched. The CDR3 covers 16 residues. The V gene's germline CDR1 is SGHTA and CDR2 FQGTGA. This CDR3 reads CASSSNNRGLDTEAFF. In DNA, the CDR3 is TGTGCCAGCAGCTCGAACAACAGGGGGCTGGACACTGAAGCTTTCTTT.

V and J are TRBV30 and TRBJ1-6; D gene uncertain. Germline assignment: CDR1 GTSNPN and CDR2 SVGIG (reference sequence). The V and J ends lost 0 bases and 5 bases respectively, with 5 bases between them. The CDR3 runs 13 residues. The CDR3 DNA reads as TGTGCCTGGAGTGTCGACGATAATTCACCCCTCCACTTT. This translates into CAWSVDDNSPLHF.

The V and J genes are TRBV20-1 and TRBJ1-6; no clear D. Per the germline V gene, CDR1 is DFQATT and CDR2 is SNEGSKA (reference sequence). V lost 3 bases, J lost 13 bases, and 4 bases lay in between. The CDR3 sequence is 9 residues long. CDR3 residues: CSASPPLHF. The CDR3 DNA sequence: TGCAGTGCTAGTCCCCCCCTCCACTTT.

The rearrangement uses TRBV30 and TRBJ1-4; no reliable D call. The V gene lost 4 bases and the J gene lost 8 bases, with 17 bases spanning the gap. Per germline, CDR1 GTSNPN and CDR2 SVGIG (reference sequence). This CDR3 is built from 14 residues. DNA of the CDR3: TGTGCCTGGACCACATCTTTGGGCCTAGAAAAACTGTTTTTT. Its translation: CAWTTSLGLEKLFF.